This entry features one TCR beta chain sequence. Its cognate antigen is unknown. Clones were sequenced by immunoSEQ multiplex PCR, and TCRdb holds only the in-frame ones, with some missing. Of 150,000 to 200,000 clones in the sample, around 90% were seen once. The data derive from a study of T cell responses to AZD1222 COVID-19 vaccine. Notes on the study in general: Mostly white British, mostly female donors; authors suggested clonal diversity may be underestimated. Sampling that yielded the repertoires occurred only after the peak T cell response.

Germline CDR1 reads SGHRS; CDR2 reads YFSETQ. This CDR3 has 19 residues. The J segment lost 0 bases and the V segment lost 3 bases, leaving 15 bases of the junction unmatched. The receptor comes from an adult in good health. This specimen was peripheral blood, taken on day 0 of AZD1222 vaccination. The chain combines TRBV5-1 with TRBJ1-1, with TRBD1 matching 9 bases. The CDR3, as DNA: TGCGCCAGCAGCTATGGTCTGCGGACAGGGGAATTCGTGAACACTGAAGCTTTCTTT. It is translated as CASSYGLRTGEFVNTEAFF.